This T cell receptor (beta chain) is drawn from a study of blood T cell repertoires in COVID-19. As for the study in general: Samples representing acute and convalescent COVID-19 were sourced from the United States, Italy and Spain. The cDNA or gDNA used as material had been derived from T cells, B-cell-depleted T cells, or PBMCs.

During active infection, Seattle patients enrolled and were then monitored through disease. In the original workflow: Estimation of nucleated cell counts relied on the amplification of reference gene primers. Measured with immunoSEQ multiplex PCR; TCRdb has only the in-frame clones, and not every one. The D gene and trimming were derived from the DNA, and the V and J assignments and clone size from that table. Here the sample spans 200,000 to 250,000 clones, around 88% being singletons. The germline gives CDR1 SGHNT, CDR2 YENEEA. The ends were cut back, 1 base at V and 4 bases at J, with 11 bases in the middle. The CDR3 extends over 15 amino acids.

The chain joins TRBV11-3 to TRBJ2-1; D might be TRBD2 (6 bases). The specimen was peripheral blood. This clonotype was obtained from a woman aged 80 or older with COVID-19, enrolled during active disease. CDR3 coding DNA: TGTGCCAGCAGCTTAGGGGGAGGTCCGTACAATGAGCAGTTCTTC. Protein product: CASSLGGGPYNEQFF.